These T cell receptor beta chains were read from a single sample in a study of cytomegalovirus exposure and HLA in healthy donors. The repertoire was sequenced with immunoSEQ multiplex PCR; TCRdb's copy has only in-frame clones and lacks some. The sample shows about 180,000 clones, 84% of them seen only once. Sequences were obtained from PBMCs. Receptors originate from a man in his late teens or twenties in good health and CMV-seronegative. Each CDR3 is given with its conserved first and last residue. Fields, in order: D gene, J gene, V gene, clone size, CDR3 protein, CDR3 DNA. The D gene is left open where the match is weak. Clone size appears in some rows only: once, few, many, or a class for an expanded clone.

D: NA
J: TRBJ1-6
V: TRBV2
size: NA
CDR3: CASEDSSGSYNSPLHF
DNA: TGTGCCAGTGAGGACAGTTCGGGCTCCTATAATTCACCCCTCCACTTT

D: NA
J: TRBJ2-3
V: TRBV6-5
size: NA
CDR3: CASSYHRTDTDTQYF
DNA: TGTGCCAGCAGTTACCACCGGACAGACACAGATACGCAGTATTTT

D: NA
J: TRBJ2-3
V: TRBV19
size: NA
CDR3: CASSIDGSRLTDTQYF
DNA: TGTGCCAGTAGTATAGACGGGAGCCGTCTCACAGATACGCAGTATTTT

D: NA
J: TRBJ1-3
V: TRBV5-1
size: NA
CDR3: CASSLAPRSGNTIYF
DNA: TGCGCCAGCAGCTTGGCTCCCCGCTCTGGAAACACCATATATTTT

D: NA
J: TRBJ1-1
V: TRBV5-1
size: NA
CDR3: CASSRWDLNTEAFF
DNA: TGCGCCAGCAGCCGCTGGGACTTGAACACTGAAGCTTTCTTT

D: TRBD1
J: TRBJ2-7
V: TRBV25-1
size: NA
CDR3: CASSPKGQLNYEQYF
DNA: TGTGCCAGCAGCCCCAAGGGACAGCTGAACTACGAGCAGTACTTC

D: NA
J: TRBJ1-5
V: TRBV19
size: NA
CDR3: CASSIVVNSNQPQHF
DNA: TGTGCCAGTAGTATTGTTGTAAATAGCAATCAGCCCCAGCATTTT

D: NA
J: TRBJ2-6
V: TRBV5-1
size: NA
CDR3: CATADTSGANVLTF
DNA: TGCGCCACCGCCGACACGTCTGGGGCCAACGTCCTGACTTTC

D: TRBD1
J: TRBJ1-1
V: TRBV6-1
size: NA
CDR3: CASSPRQGSGEAFF
DNA: TGTGCCAGCAGCCCTCGACAGGGGTCGGGTGAAGCTTTCTTT

D: NA
J: TRBJ2-7
V: TRBV14
size: NA
CDR3: CASSLQQGRHGEQYF
DNA: TGTGCCAGCAGTCTCCAACAGGGCAGACACGGCGAGCAGTACTTC

D: TRBD1
J: TRBJ1-1
V: TRBV9
size: many
CDR3: CASSITGQGAANTEAFF
DNA: TGTGCCAGCAGCATAACAGGACAGGGGGCAGCGAACACTGAAGCTTTCTTT

D: NA
J: TRBJ2-3
V: TRBV30
size: NA
CDR3: CAWKKGAFQYF
DNA: TGTGCCTGGAAGAAGGGAGCGTTCCAGTATTTT

D: TRBD2
J: TRBJ2-3
V: TRBV7-3
size: NA
CDR3: CASSALAASTDTQYF
DNA: TGTGCCAGCAGCGCACTAGCGGCTAGCACAGATACGCAGTATTTT

D: NA
J: TRBJ2-1
V: TRBV30
size: NA
CDR3: CAWSVPIRVSGTGVFF
DNA: TGTGCCTGGAGTGTACCCATTCGGGTTAGCGGTACCGGCGTGTTCTTC

D: TRBD1
J: TRBJ2-7
V: TRBV5-1
size: NA
CDR3: CASSPTGGAYEQYF
DNA: TGCGCCAGCAGCCCGACAGGGGGAGCCTACGAGCAGTACTTC

D: NA
J: TRBJ1-3
V: TRBV18
size: NA
CDR3: CASSHPGLNSGNTIYF
DNA: TGTGCCAGCTCACACCCGGGACTTAACTCTGGAAACACCATATATTTT

D: TRBD1
J: TRBJ1-5
V: TRBV7-9
size: NA
CDR3: CASSNDRGAQPQHF
DNA: TGTGCCAGCAGCAACGACAGGGGAGCTCAGCCCCAGCATTTT

D: TRBD2
J: TRBJ2-2
V: TRBV29-1
size: few
CDR3: CSVRIPGLANTGELFF
DNA: TGCAGCGTCCGGATTCCGGGACTAGCGAACACCGGGGAGCTGTTTTTT

D: TRBD2
J: TRBJ2-7
V: TRBV4-2
size: NA
CDR3: CASSPLAGDYEQYF
DNA: TGTGCCAGCAGCCCTCTAGCGGGAGACTACGAGCAGTACTTC

D: NA
J: TRBJ1-1
V: TRBV4-1
size: once
CDR3: CASRSPGQKKNTEAFF
DNA: TGCGCCAGCAGAAGTCCGGGACAAAAAAAGAACACTGAAGCTTTCTTT

D: NA
J: TRBJ1-4
V: TRBV2
size: NA
CDR3: CASSLRNEKLFF
DNA: TGTGCCAGCAGTCTCAGAAATGAAAAACTGTTTTTT

D: NA
J: TRBJ2-3
V: TRBV6-5
size: NA
CDR3: CASSYSQGGWSDTQYF
DNA: TGTGCCAGCAGTTACTCACAGGGGGGGTGGTCAGATACGCAGTATTTT

D: NA
J: TRBJ2-7
V: TRBV5-4
size: NA
CDR3: CASSSQGLTYEQYF
DNA: TGTGCCAGCAGCTCGCAGGGTTTAACCTACGAGCAGTACTTC

D: TRBD1
J: TRBJ1-2
V: TRBV7-9
size: NA
CDR3: CASSADRDYGYTF
DNA: TGTGCCAGCAGTGCTGACAGGGACTATGGCTACACCTTC

D: TRBD2
J: TRBJ2-3
V: TRBV5-8
size: NA
CDR3: CASTLGTSGSPISTDTQYF
DNA: TGTGCCAGCACCTTAGGGACTAGCGGGAGTCCCATAAGCACAGATACGCAGTATTTT

D: NA
J: TRBJ1-2
V: TRBV6-5
size: NA
CDR3: CASSSVGANYGYTF
DNA: TGTGCCAGCAGTTCGGTCGGAGCCAACTATGGCTACACCTTC

D: NA
J: TRBJ2-3
V: TRBV11-2
size: NA
CDR3: CASKRSTDTQYF
DNA: TGTGCCAGCAAGAGGAGCACAGATACGCAGTATTTT

D: NA
J: TRBJ2-4
V: TRBV20-1
size: NA
CDR3: CSARDNIQYF
DNA: TGCAGTGCCAGGGATAACATTCAGTACTTC

D: NA
J: TRBJ1-2
V: TRBV6-5
size: few
CDR3: CASSRGGYGYTF
DNA: TGTGCCAGCAGCCGCGGCGGCTATGGCTACACCTTC

D: NA
J: TRBJ2-1
V: TRBV10-3
size: NA
CDR3: CAIRRTGPGTTGTNEQFF
DNA: TGTGCCATCAGGAGGACAGGGCCCGGGACTACCGGTACCAATGAGCAGTTCTTC

D: TRBD1
J: TRBJ2-7
V: TRBV7-9
size: few
CDR3: CASSFWDRGDEQYF
DNA: TGTGCCAGCAGCTTCTGGGACAGGGGTGACGAGCAGTACTTC

D: TRBD2
J: TRBJ2-2
V: TRBV7-3
size: NA
CDR3: CASSLLAGDTGELFF
DNA: TGTGCCAGCAGCTTACTAGCGGGGGACACCGGGGAGCTGTTTTTT

D: TRBD1
J: TRBJ1-6
V: TRBV5-1
size: NA
CDR3: CASSLQGPPSPLHF
DNA: TGCGCCAGCAGCTTACAGGGGCCCCCTTCACCCCTCCACTTT

D: NA
J: TRBJ1-5
V: TRBV19
size: NA
CDR3: CASSPHNTPSNQPQHF
DNA: TGTGCCAGTAGTCCCCACAACACGCCTAGCAATCAGCCCCAGCATTTT

D: NA
J: TRBJ1-1
V: TRBV13
size: NA
CDR3: CASSSIWTEAFF
DNA: TGTGCCAGCAGCTCTATTTGGACTGAAGCTTTCTTT

D: TRBD2
J: TRBJ2-7
V: TRBV9
size: NA
CDR3: CASSVAAGGTGEQYF
DNA: TGTGCCAGCAGCGTAGCGGCGGGAGGGACTGGCGAGCAGTACTTC